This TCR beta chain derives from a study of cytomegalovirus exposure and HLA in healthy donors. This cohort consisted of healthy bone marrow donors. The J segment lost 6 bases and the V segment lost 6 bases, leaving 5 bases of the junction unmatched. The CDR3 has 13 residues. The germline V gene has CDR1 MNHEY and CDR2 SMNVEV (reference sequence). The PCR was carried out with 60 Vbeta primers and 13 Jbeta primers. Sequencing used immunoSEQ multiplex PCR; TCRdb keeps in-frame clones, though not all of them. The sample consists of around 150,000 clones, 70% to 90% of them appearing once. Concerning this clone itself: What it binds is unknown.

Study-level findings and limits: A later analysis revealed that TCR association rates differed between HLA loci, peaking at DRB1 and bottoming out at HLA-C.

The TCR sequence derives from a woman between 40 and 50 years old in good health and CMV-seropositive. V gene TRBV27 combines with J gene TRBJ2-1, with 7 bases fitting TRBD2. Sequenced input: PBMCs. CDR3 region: CASSPSGVNEQFF. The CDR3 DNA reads TGTGCCAGCAGCCCGAGCGGGGTCAATGAGCAGTTCTTC.